What follows is one T cell receptor beta chain and its context. It lacks a known antigen. Per-base quality was not reported, and no clone a single base away is much larger than it. The data were obtained in a study of shared clonotypes between healthy human individuals (TCRdb year 2020). For context, the study as a whole: Two women and a few men aged 18 to 49 years were included in the cohort. Libraries were prepared and TCR repertoires were sequenced by different laboratories using diverse techniques, in order to increase sequencing depth and limit assay-specific biases. Per donor, three plates each were used for CD4 naive and CD4 memory, two for CD8 naive, and one for CD8 memory. To estimate repertoire size and how much clonotype sharing occurs between individuals, the study deeply sequenced the blood TCR repertoires of 4 to 6 healthy adults. Each donor's leukapheresis produced roughly between roughly 0.94 and 9.5 billion PBMCs.

TCR CDR3 regions were amplified from genomic DNA by multiplex PCR using the deep immunoSEQ assay. Extracted genomic DNA from each cell subset was distributed evenly across all wells of several immunoSEQ 96-well plates, and each plate was treated as a replicate. For sorted subsets, approximately 210 ng genomic DNA, equal to 25,000 to 35,000 T cell genomes, was loaded into each replicate PCR. Purified libraries were measured with a Qubit 3.0 fluorometer, size-checked on a Bioanalyzer 2100, and measured again with the KAPA Library Quantification kit. A separate single-read 150-cycle Illumina NextSeq 550 flow cell was used to sequence each immunoSEQ 96-well plate. The source study handled its data this way. The immunoSEQ output contained only junctional sequences without quality scores, so filtering could not match that applied to full-length reads. To assign V/J genes and CDR3, sequences were annotated using PyIR, a Python wrapper for IgBLAST v1.9, with IMGT germline references. Reads were removed for weak V/J assignments (E-value above 1e-6), missing CDR3, stop codons, out-of-frame junctions, or ambiguous translated residues. V3J clonotypes were defined as sequences sharing the same inferred V gene, J gene, and CDR3 amino acid sequence. Percentage overlap between repertoires was calculated by dividing the number of shared unique clonotypes by the size of the smaller repertoire. Repertoire richness was assessed with RTK rarefaction, the Chao1 estimator, and Recon v2.1 estimates of unobserved clonotypes. Generation probabilities were computed with OLGA for all TCRbeta clonotypes obtained by the gDNA method from a handful of donors. TCRdb provides this immuneACCESS table in a form limited to in-frame rearrangements. Some clones are lacking; in checked studies, under half of them reflect an unresolved V gene, and why the rest are absent is not known. V, J and clone size are those of that table, while D and trimming were read from the DNA. In all, the sample holds 550,000 to 800,000 clones, and about 74% of those were seen once. The ten largest account for approximately 1.8% of the sample.

The donors were healthy, HIV-negative adults with no recently reported acute infections or vaccinations. Every donor was a Caucasian adult residing in Nashville, Tennessee, USA. CD4+ T cells were enriched by magnetic negative selection, after which naive cells were positively selected on CD45RA and the negative fraction was taken as the memory subset. Blood was collected by leukapheresis, and PBMCs were isolated by Ficoll-Histopaque density gradient centrifugation and then cryopreserved in liquid nitrogen vapor phase. Analytical flow cytometry was used to check the purity and quantity of every magnetically sorted T cell population. Genomic DNA was isolated from each sorted fraction and quantified by UV absorbance on a Nanodrop 2000c. Sequences SGHNT (CDR1) and YYREEE (CDR2) are obtained from the germline V gene (reference sequence). V loses 4 bases at its end and J loses 3 bases; junction bases beyond the gene matches: 6. Counted from cysteine to phenylalanine, this CDR3 has 14 amino acids. CDR3 DNA is the only sequence kept; it has 42 bases, read in frame from the first base.

What the authors observed across the whole study: About 5% of naive CD4, 3.5% of naive CD8, approximately 2.2% of memory CD4, and approximately 0.4% of memory CD8 clonotypes were shared across a handful of donors. Sampling was restricted to blood, and TCR repertoires in tissues likely differ from the TCR repertoires found in blood. Naive subsets generally had larger estimated clonotype richness than memory subsets did. Compared with non-shared clonotypes, clonotypes shared by all four sorted-subset donors had higher generation probabilities. Because the study included only a small number of donors, the genetic and exposure-history diversity represented was limited. Incomplete sequencing was indicated by rarefaction of sorted-subset datasets, despite the large sequencing depth. Pairwise subsampling indicated that sequencing depth was expected to affect the degree of clonotype sharing among donors.

Material for sequencing was memory CD4+ T cells sorted from blood. Taken with the paper, the label for cell subset or site translates to: CD45RA-negative fraction. The sequence came from a woman younger than 45 in good health. The chain was built from TRBV5-4 and TRBJ1-1; TRBD1 matches 7 bases in the middle. In nucleotides, the sequence is TGTGCCAGCAGCCTAAAAGGGACAGACACTGAAGCTTTCTTT. This yields the protein CASSLKGTDTEAFF.